The rows below give T cell receptor beta chains drawn from one sample of a study of shared clonotypes between healthy human individuals. Produced via immunoSEQ multiplex PCR; TCRdb's table is partial and in-frame only. The table includes more than 400,000 clones, 81% detected once. Sequenced input: PBMCs. All receptors come from a woman aged 35 to 49 in good health. Some clones in this sample may be carry-over from other donors' samples. CDR3s include the opening cysteine and the closing phenylalanine or tryptophan. The D gene is left open where the match is weak. Clone size is given for some rows only: seen once, a few or many times, or a class if the clone is expanded.

D	V	size	J	DNA	CDR3
NA	TRBV6-5	NA	TRBJ2-2	TGTGCCAGCAGTTACTCCCGCGGATCGAACACCGGGGAGCTGTTTTTT	CASSYSRGSNTGELFF
TRBD1	TRBV2	NA	TRBJ2-7	TGTGCCAGCAGTGAGACAGGGCTCGTGTACGAGCAGTACTTC	CASSETGLVYEQYF
TRBD2	TRBV5-6	NA	TRBJ2-3	TGTGCCAGCAGCAGAACTAGCGGGAGGATGTCAGGTACGCAGTATTTT	CASSRTSGRMSGTQYF
NA	TRBV11-2	NA	TRBJ2-1	TGTGCCAGCAACATTGGGGCCGGCGTACAGTTCTTC	CASNIGAGVQFF
NA	TRBV5-8	once	TRBJ2-6	TGTGCCAGCAGCTCCGAACTCTCTGGGGCCAACGTCCTGACTTTC	CASSSELSGANVLTF
NA	TRBV5-6	NA	TRBJ2-1	TGTGCCAGCAGCTCTCTCTCGCGGAGGGGGGCCTACAATGAGCAGTTCTTC	CASSSLSRRGAYNEQFF
NA	TRBV5-4	NA	TRBJ2-2	TGTGCCAGCACGGGGACGAACACCGGGGAGCTGTTTTTT	CASTGTNTGELFF
NA	TRBV30	NA	TRBJ1-6	TGTGCCTGGAACAGTCGGGGGAGGAATTCACCCCTCCACTTT	CAWNSRGRNSPLHF
TRBD2	TRBV27	once	TRBJ2-7	TGTGCCAGCAGTTTAGGAGGCCTAGCGGTTATCTACGAGCAGTACTTC	CASSLGGLAVIYEQYF
NA	TRBV29-1	few	TRBJ1-2	TGCAGCGTTGGACAATCAAACTATGGCTACACCTTC	CSVGQSNYGYTF
NA	TRBV30	NA	TRBJ2-3	TGTGCCTGGAGTCGTGGGCCCCCCCGGGATACGCAGTATTTT	CAWSRGPPRDTQYF
NA	TRBV2	many	TRBJ1-5	TGTGCCAGCAGTGAGTGGGGAAGACCTGACCTTTATCAGCCCCAGCATTTT	CASSEWGRPDLYQPQHF
NA	TRBV30	NA	TRBJ1-1	TGTGCCTGGAAGTTGGAGGCAGGGGTTTTGTCTGAAGCTTTCTTT	CAWKLEAGVLSEAFF
NA	TRBV7-2	once	TRBJ2-2	TGTGCCAGCAGCTTAGGGACCCAAGCCGGGGAGCTGTTTTTT	CASSLGTQAGELFF
TRBD1	TRBV9	NA	TRBJ2-7	TGTGCCAGCAGCGTAGTTGGGACAGGGGGCGAGCAGTACTTC	CASSVVGTGGEQYF
NA	TRBV30	NA	TRBJ2-7	TGTGCCTGGAGTGTACATTTAAACTACGAGCAGTACTTC	CAWSVHLNYEQYF
TRBD2	TRBV7-2	NA	TRBJ2-7	TGTGCCAGCACCTTAATAGCGGGAGGGTACGAGCAGTACTTC	CASTLIAGGYEQYF
TRBD2	TRBV2	few	TRBJ2-7	TGTGCCAGCAGTGAAGGACCCCTACGGCGGGAGGCTTCCTACGAGCAGTACTTC	CASSEGPLRREASYEQYF
NA	TRBV7-9	NA	TRBJ1-1	TGTGCCAGCAGTCGTACGAACACTGAAGCTTTCTTT	CASSRTNTEAFF
NA	TRBV7-2	NA	TRBJ2-7	TGTGCCAGCAGCTTCTCTGGGGCGGGGTTATACGAGCAGTACTTC	CASSFSGAGLYEQYF
TRBD1	TRBV23-1	NA	TRBJ1-1	TGCGCCAGATACCCCGGGACAGAAGGGCGAGAAGCTTTCTTT	CARYPGTEGREAFF
NA	TRBV5-4	NA	TRBJ2-5	TGTGCCAGCAGCTTGCGTAGGACGGAGACCCAGTACTTC	CASSLRRTETQYF
NA	TRBV11-2	NA	TRBJ2-1	TGTGCCAGCAGCTTAGCGGGGGGCCCCTACAATGAGCAGTTCTTC	CASSLAGGPYNEQFF
NA	TRBV27	NA	TRBJ2-4	TGTGCCAGCAGTTTTCCGGGCCCCCCTTGGATTCAGTACTTC	CASSFPGPPWIQYF
NA	TRBV7-9	NA	TRBJ1-1	TGTGCCAGCAGCACCGGACCCAACACTGAAGCTTTCTTT	CASSTGPNTEAFF
NA	TRBV9	NA	TRBJ2-2	TGTGCCAGCAGCCCCCTAGGACCCGGGGAGCTGTTTTTT	CASSPLGPGELFF
TRBD1	TRBV6-1	many	TRBJ1-3	TGTGCCAGCAGAGAAGCAGGGGGTGACGGAAACACCATATATTTT	CASREAGGDGNTIYF
NA	TRBV19	NA	TRBJ2-5	TGTGCCAGCGGGCCGGGAGCCCCGGCGGCCCAGTACTTC	CASGPGAPAAQYF
NA	TRBV7-9	once	TRBJ2-1	TGTGCCAGCAGCTTATGGGGCGGGACCTCCTACAATGAGCAGTTCTTC	CASSLWGGTSYNEQFF
TRBD1	TRBV11-2	NA	TRBJ1-2	TGTGCCAGCAGCTTAGGGGCCGGGACAGGGGCTGGCTACACCTTC	CASSLGAGTGAGYTF
NA	TRBV4-2	NA	TRBJ2-7	TGTGCCAGCAGCCAAGACCGGGGCAGCTCCTACGAGCAGTACTTC	CASSQDRGSSYEQYF